Included here is one T cell receptor beta chain sequence, with context. What this receptor recognizes is not known. Base qualities are not recorded, but no much larger clone differs from it by a single base. Clipping removes 8 bases from V and 3 bases from J, with 5 as the unmatched junction base count. Reading from cysteine to phenylalanine, the CDR3 counts 12 amino acids. CDR3 DNA only is kept here, 36 bases in frame from base 1. The germline V gene (reference sequence) supplies CDR1 GTSNPN and CDR2 SVGIG. These data are taken from a study of T-cell memory formation after mild COVID-19 listed by TCRdb under 2021. For the wider study: TCR sequence clusters from the two donors were largely donor specific. In two donors, T-cell clones that expanded and contracted after mild COVID-19 were followed by sequencing TCRalpha and TCRbeta repertoires longitudinally. Two young, previously healthy adult volunteers made up the cohort, one male and one female. The full study reports these points: The study covered only a couple of mild cases, and larger cohorts including severe cases with pre-infection samples were considered necessary. Contracting CD4+ clones turned up mainly in the CM and EM memory subsets, whereas EMRA was where CD8+ clones were enriched. Some responding clones were detected in pre-infection memory, which suggested that pre-existing cross-reactive memory T cells had joined the SARS-CoV-2 response. Clones that contracted from day 15 to 85 showed balanced CD4/CD8 phenotypes, whereas a second wave of clones that expanded from day 15 to 37 leaned towards CD4+. SARS-CoV-2 specificity of the second-wave clones peaking on day 37 was not confirmed.

Ficoll-Paque density gradient centrifugation was the method used to isolate PBMCs. For sequencing, an Illumina NovaSeq 6000 was employed. TCRalpha and TCRbeta cDNA libraries were constructed by 5'RACE with constant-segment primers, with sample barcodes and unique molecular identifiers being introduced. RNA was extracted from every sample with Trizol reagent. Amplification of the libraries took two PCR steps, and the second step added a second sample barcode plus Illumina TruSeq adapters. Sequencing of the libraries was done on an Illumina NovaSeq, producing 2 x 150 bp paired-end reads. The study's processing was this. Reads were demultiplexed and collapsed into UMI-guided consensus sequences with migec v1.2.7. Using mixcr v2.1.11, UMI consensuses were aligned to TRA and TRB V and J templates and then assembled into clonotypes. A clonotype was counted as expanded or contracted only when both edgeR and NoisET called the clonotype significant, with the noise models trained on biological replicates. edgeR calls used a false discovery rate-adjusted p below 0.01 and a log2 fold-change threshold of 1. As an exploratory analysis of dynamics, PCA with hierarchical clustering was applied to max-normalized trajectories of the 1000 most abundant clonotypes. Separately sequenced CD4+ and CD8+ repertoires were used to assign the CD4 or CD8 phenotype of responding clones. TCRdb passed the public sequencing reads through fastp at Q25 and MiXCR, retaining productive beta sequences. Identical CDR3 protein sequences are pooled into one entry, listed with their most common genes and DNA. These V and J calls rely on TCRdb rather than the paper's analysis. This sample is represented by about 180,000 distinct CDR3 sequences; roughly 16% of them were singletons. The ten largest clones capture approximately 2.1% of the sample.

The sample taken for sequencing was PBMCs or a T cell subset sorted from them (not recorded which). The sequence links TRBV30 to TRBJ1-1, and 8 junctional nucleotides match TRBD1. The TCR was taken from an adult woman who had mild COVID-19 (a few samples of this study predate the infection). The sample titles of this study are shuffled in the database, so cell type and time point are left out; the donor was told from shared clones. The CDR3 sequence is CATARGHTEAFF. The nucleotide sequence reads TGTGCCACTGCCAGGGGGCACACTGAAGCTTTCTTT. Full variable domain (CDR3 extended with the reference TRBV30 and TRBJ1-1 proteins): SQTIHQWPATLVQPVGSPLSLECTVEGTSNPNLYWYRQAAGRGLQLLFYSVGIGQISSEVPQNLSASRPQDRQFILSSKKLLLSDSGFYLCATARGHTEAFFGQGTRLTVV.